This passage covers 2 T cell receptor beta chains from one sample sequenced in a study of T cells in Graves' hyperthyroidism and ophthalmopathy. Amplification yielded TCR beta CDR3 regions, with RNA transcripts as the source. HTBI primers were the set used in a first-round RT-PCR of the TCR CDR3. TCRdb ran MiXCR on the multiplex PCR reads and lists one entry per CDR3 protein. In the table there are over 700,000 distinct CDR3 sequences, over 15% of which are singletons. Material: blood. Every receptor here comes from a woman in her 50s with Graves' hyperthyroidism that later progressed to Graves' ophthalmopathy.

This clonotype has a handful of counts. The rearrangement links TRBV19 to TRBJ2-2; D is uncertain. V was shortened by 7 bases and J by 6 bases, with 12 bases between the two germline ends. Germline CDR1 and CDR2: LNHDA and SQIVND (reference sequence). This CDR3 comprises 13 residues. The CDR3 DNA reads as TGTGCCAGTAAGGGCCTGTGGTCCGGGGAGCTGTTTTTT. Translation gives CASKGLWSGELFF.

In this sample, this clonotype turned up many times. The gene calls are TRBV20-1 and TRBJ1-5; 10 nucleotides agree with TRBD1. From germline, CDR1 is DFQATT and CDR2 SNEGSKA (reference sequence). J lost 7 bases, V lost 0 bases, and 6 bases had no gene match. The CDR3 extends over 15 amino acids. The CDR3, as DNA: TGCAGTGCTAGAGATCAGGGACAGGGGAGGCAGCCCCAGCATTTT. It is translated as CSARDQGQGRQPQHF.